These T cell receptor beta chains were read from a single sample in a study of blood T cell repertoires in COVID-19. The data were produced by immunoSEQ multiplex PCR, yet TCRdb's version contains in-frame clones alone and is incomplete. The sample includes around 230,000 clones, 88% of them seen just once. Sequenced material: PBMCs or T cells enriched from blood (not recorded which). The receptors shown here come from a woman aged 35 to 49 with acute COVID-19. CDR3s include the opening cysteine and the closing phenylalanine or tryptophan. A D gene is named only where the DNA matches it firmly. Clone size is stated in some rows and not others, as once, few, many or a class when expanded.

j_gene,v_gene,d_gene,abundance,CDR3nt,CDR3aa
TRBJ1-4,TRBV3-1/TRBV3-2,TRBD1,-,TGTGCCAGCAGCCAACGAACAGGGGGAACTAATGAAAAACTGTTTTTT,CASSQRTGGTNEKLFF
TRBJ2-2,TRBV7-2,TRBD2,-,TGTGCCAGCAGCTTAGCTATGGCTAGCGGGGCCGGGGAGCTGTTTTTT,CASSLAMASGAGELFF
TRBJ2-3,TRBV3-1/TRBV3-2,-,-,TGTGCCAGCAGCCTCCTTTCCGATACGCAGTATTTT,CASSLLSDTQYF
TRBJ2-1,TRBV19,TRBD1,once,TGTGCCAGTAGTACCGACAGGGGCCTAGCCTACAATGAGCAGTTCTTC,CASSTDRGLAYNEQFF
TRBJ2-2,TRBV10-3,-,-,TGTGCCATCGGCGGACTCGCGAACACCGGGGAGCTGTTTTTT,CAIGGLANTGELFF
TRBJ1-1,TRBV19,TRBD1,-,TGTGCCAGTAGTATAGAACAGGGGGCTCTAGGCACTGAAGCTTTCTTT,CASSIEQGALGTEAFF
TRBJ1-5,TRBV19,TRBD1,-,TGTGCCAGTAGTGAGGACAGGGACCAGCCCCAGCATTTT,CASSEDRDQPQHF
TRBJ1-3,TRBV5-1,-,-,TGCGCCAGCAGCCCGGGACTTTGGGGCACCATATATTTT,CASSPGLWGTIYF
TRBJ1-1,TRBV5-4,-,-,TGTGCCAGCAGCTTTTTGGCCTCGAACACTGAAGCTTTCTTT,CASSFLASNTEAFF
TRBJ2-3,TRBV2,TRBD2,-,TGTGCCAGCAGTCCACCGGTAGCGGGCCCAAGCACAGATACGCAGTATTTT,CASSPPVAGPSTDTQYF
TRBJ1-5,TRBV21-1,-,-,TGTGCCAACCGACTCCTGAATCAGCCCCAGCATTTT,CANRLLNQPQHF
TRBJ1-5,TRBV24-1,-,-,TGTGCCACCAGTGCAGGGCTGCAGCCCCAGCATTTT,CATSAGLQPQHF
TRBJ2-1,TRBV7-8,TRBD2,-,TGTGCCAGCAGCCGGACTAGGGAGCCGTTCAATGAGCAGTTCTTC,CASSRTREPFNEQFF
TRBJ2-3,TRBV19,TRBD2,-,TGTGCCAGTACCCTGGCTTGGGGCGGGGGGTTTAGCACAGATACGCAGTATTTT,CASTLAWGGGFSTDTQYF
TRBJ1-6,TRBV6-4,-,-,TGTGCCAGCAGTGCGACATCAAATTCACCCCTCCACTTT,CASSATSNSPLHF
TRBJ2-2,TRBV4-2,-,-,TGTGCCAGCAGCCAGGAGGCTAGCGCTAACACCGGGGAGCTGTTTTTT,CASSQEASANTGELFF
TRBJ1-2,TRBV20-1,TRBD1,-,TGCAGTGCTAGTCGGGACAGCGTTTGGGGGAACTATGGCTACACCTTC,CSASRDSVWGNYGYTF
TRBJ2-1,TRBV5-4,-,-,TGTGCCAGCAGCCCAATAGACAGAGGCTCCTACAATGAGCAGTTCTTC,CASSPIDRGSYNEQFF
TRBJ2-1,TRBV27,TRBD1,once,TGTGCCAGCAGTTTGGGGGACAGGGGTCCCTTGTTCTTC,CASSLGDRGPLFF
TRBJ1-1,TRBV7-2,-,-,TGTGCCAGCTCCCGGCAGGGACAATCCACTGAAGCTTTCTTT,CASSRQGQSTEAFF
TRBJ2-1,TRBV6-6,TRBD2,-,TGTGCCAGCAGTTACTCGAAAGCGGGAGCGGGCAATGAGCAGTTCTTC,CASSYSKAGAGNEQFF
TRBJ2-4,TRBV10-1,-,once,TGCGCCAGCAGTGAGCTGGTAACGGCTAGACCCTTAGCCAAAAACATTCAGTACTTC,CASSELVTARPLAKNIQYF
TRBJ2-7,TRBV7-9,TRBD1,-,TGTGCCAGCAGCTTTAGGGGGACAGGGCCTTTTTACGAGCAGTACTTC,CASSFRGTGPFYEQYF
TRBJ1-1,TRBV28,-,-,TGTGCCAGCCGGACGGGGGGGGACACTGAAGCTTTCTTT,CASRTGGDTEAFF
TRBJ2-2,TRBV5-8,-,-,TGTGCCAGCAGCTTGTTGCAGGCTTTTACCCTGAACACCGGGGAGCTGTTTTTT,CASSLLQAFTLNTGELFF
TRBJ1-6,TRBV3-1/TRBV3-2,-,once,TGTGCCAGCAGCCAAGGGTTAGGGGCTAATTCACCCCTCCACTTT,CASSQGLGANSPLHF
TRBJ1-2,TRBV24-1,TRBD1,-,TGTGCCACCAGTGATGTTCCGGGACAGGGGCGCTTCTATGGCTACACCTTC,CATSDVPGQGRFYGYTF
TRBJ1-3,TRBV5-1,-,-,TGCGCCAGCAGCTTGGAGTCTACCTCTGGAAACACCATATATTTT,CASSLESTSGNTIYF
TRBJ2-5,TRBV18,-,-,TGTGCCAGCTCCCCGTACCAAGAGACCCAGTACTTC,CASSPYQETQYF
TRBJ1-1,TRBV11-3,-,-,TGTGCCAGCAGCTTAGGAGGGGGTCGGAACACTGAAGCTTTCTTT,CASSLGGGRNTEAFF
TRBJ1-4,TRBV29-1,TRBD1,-,TGCAGCGCCTCGGAGGGACAGAGCGAAAAACTGTTTTTT,CSASEGQSEKLFF
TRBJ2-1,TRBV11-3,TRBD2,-,TGTGCCAGCAGCTTAGTACTAGCGGGAGGGAAGGGGGAGCAGTTCTTC,CASSLVLAGGKGEQFF
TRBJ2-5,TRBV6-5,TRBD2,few,TGTGCCAGCAGGAGAGCGGGGCGAGAGACCCAGTACTTC,CASRRAGRETQYF
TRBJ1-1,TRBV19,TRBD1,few,TGTGCCAGTAGTATAGTGGGCAGGGGGCCTGAAGCTTTCTTT,CASSIVGRGPEAFF
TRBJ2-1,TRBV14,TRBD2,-,TGTGCCAGCAGCCTAGCGGGAGGGCCGTTCAATGAGCAGTTCTTC,CASSLAGGPFNEQFF
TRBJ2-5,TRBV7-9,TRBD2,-,TGTGCCAGCAGCTTCTCGGGAGGGGAGACCCAGTACTTC,CASSFSGGETQYF
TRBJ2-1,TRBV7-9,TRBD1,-,TGTGCCAGCAGCTTAGTGGCGGGACAGGGGTTCGCCTACAATGAGCAGTTCTTC,CASSLVAGQGFAYNEQFF
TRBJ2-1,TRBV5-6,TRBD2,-,TGTGCCAGCAGCTACAGGAGCGGGACCATCCTCGATGAGCAGTTCTTC,CASSYRSGTILDEQFF
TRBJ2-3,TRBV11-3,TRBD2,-,TGTGCCAGCAGCTTAAAACTAGCGGGAGCTGATACGCAGTATTTT,CASSLKLAGADTQYF
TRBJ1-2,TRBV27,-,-,TGTGCCAGCAGTTTAGGATACGGGTTGAACTATGGCTACACCTTC,CASSLGYGLNYGYTF
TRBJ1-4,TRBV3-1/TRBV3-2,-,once,TGTGCCAGCAGCCAAGTAAAGGGGATTAATGAAAAACTGTTTTTT,CASSQVKGINEKLFF
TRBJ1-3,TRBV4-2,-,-,TGTGCCAGCAGCCAAGAAGGGGGCTCTGGAAACACCATATATTTT,CASSQEGGSGNTIYF
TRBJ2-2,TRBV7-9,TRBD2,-,TGTGCCAGCAGCTTAGCGGGAGGGCCTACCGGGGAGCTGTTTTTT,CASSLAGGPTGELFF
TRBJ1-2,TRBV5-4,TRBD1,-,TGTGCCAGCAGTTTGACAGGGCAATCGCGAGGCTACACCTTC,CASSLTGQSRGYTF
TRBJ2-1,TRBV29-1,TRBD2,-,TGCAGCGTCTGCGGGACTAGCGGGCCTGATGAGCAGTTCTTC,CSVCGTSGPDEQFF
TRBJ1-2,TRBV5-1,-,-,TGCGCCAGCAGCTTTTCACAGGGAAGCTATGGCTACACCTTC,CASSFSQGSYGYTF
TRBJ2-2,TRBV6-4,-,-,TGTGCCAGCAGTGATTTTTTCAGGGGCACCGGGGAGCTGTTTTTT,CASSDFFRGTGELFF
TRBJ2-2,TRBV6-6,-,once,TGTGCCAGCAGTTACGGGACACACTTGCCCGGGGAGCTGTTTTTT,CASSYGTHLPGELFF
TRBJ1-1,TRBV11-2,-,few,TGTGCCAGCAGCGTCGTCGGCAGGGTGAACACTGAAGCTTTCTTT,CASSVVGRVNTEAFF
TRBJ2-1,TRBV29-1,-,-,TGCAGCGGGGAACAGGGATTTCGCAATGAGCAGTTCTTC,CSGEQGFRNEQFF
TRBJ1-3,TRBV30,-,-,TGTGCCTGGAGTGTAGCGAGGAGCTCTGGAAACACCATATATTTT,CAWSVARSSGNTIYF
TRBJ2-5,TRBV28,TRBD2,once,TGTGCCAGCACCCCCCTAGCGGGGGGGGGAGAGACCCAGTACTTC,CASTPLAGGGETQYF
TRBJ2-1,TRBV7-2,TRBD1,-,TGTGCCAGCAGCCTTAGTAGGGACAGCTACAATGAGCAGTTCTTC,CASSLSRDSYNEQFF
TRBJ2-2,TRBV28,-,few,TGTGCCAGCAATCGACTAATGAACGATGGCGGGGAGCTGTTTTTT,CASNRLMNDGGELFF
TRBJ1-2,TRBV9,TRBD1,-,TGTGCCAGCAGCGTAGACGGGGGGACAGGCGGCTACACCTTC,CASSVDGGTGGYTF
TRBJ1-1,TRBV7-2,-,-,TGTGCCAGCAGCTTTGGAGGGGCTCGGACTGAAGCTTTCTTT,CASSFGGARTEAFF
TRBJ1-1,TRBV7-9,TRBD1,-,TGTGCCAGCAGCAGTACAGGGGCCGACACTGAAGCTTTCTTT,CASSSTGADTEAFF
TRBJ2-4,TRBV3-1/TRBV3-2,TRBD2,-,TGTGCCAGCAGCCCGCGGGGTAGCGGGAGGACCAAAAACATTCAGTACTTC,CASSPRGSGRTKNIQYF
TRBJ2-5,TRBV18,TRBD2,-,TGTGCCAGCTCCCTAGGGACTAGCGGGGGTCAAGAGACCCAGTACTTC,CASSLGTSGGQETQYF
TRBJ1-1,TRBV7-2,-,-,TGTGCCAGCAGCTCCCTACAGACGAACACTGAAGCTTTCTTT,CASSSLQTNTEAFF